This TCR beta chain emerged from a study of T cells in Graves' hyperthyroidism and ophthalmopathy. Germline V lookup: CDR1 LNHDA, CDR2 SQIVND (reference sequence). The length of the CDR3 is 15 residues. V was trimmed by 3 bases and J by 2 bases, leaving 11 bases between them. This clonotype was seen once. The investigators amplified TCR beta CDR3 regions from RNA transcripts. Carried out on the TCR CDR3, a first-round RT-PCR used the HTBI primer set. One entry per CDR3 protein results from TCRdb running MiXCR on the multiplex PCR reads. The repertoire includes about 840,000 distinct CDR3 sequences, around 39% of them detected once, and approximately 10% sits in the top ten.

The chain links TRBV19 to TRBJ1-3, with D maybe TRBD1 (6 bases). The sequenced material came from blood. The source of this sequence is a man in his late teens or twenties with Graves' hyperthyroidism. CDR3 sequence: CASSIGTGTGNTIYF. The CDR3 nucleotides read TGTGCCAGTAGTATTGGAACAGGGACTGGAAACACCATATATTTT.